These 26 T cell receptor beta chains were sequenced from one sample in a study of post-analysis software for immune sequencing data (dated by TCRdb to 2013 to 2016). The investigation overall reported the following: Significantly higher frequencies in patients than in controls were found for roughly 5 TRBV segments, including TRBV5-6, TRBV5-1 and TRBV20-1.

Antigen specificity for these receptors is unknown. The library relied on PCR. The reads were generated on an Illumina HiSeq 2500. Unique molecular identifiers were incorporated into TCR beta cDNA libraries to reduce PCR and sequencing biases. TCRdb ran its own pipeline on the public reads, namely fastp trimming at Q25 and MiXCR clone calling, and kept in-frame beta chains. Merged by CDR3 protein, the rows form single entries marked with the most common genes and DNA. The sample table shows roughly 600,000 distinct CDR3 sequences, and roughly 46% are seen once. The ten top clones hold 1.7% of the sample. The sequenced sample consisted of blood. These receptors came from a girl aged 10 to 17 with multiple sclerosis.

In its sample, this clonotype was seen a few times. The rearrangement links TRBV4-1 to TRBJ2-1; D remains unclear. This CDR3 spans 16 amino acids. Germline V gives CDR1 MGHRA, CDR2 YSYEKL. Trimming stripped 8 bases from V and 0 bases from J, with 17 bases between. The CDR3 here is CASGIKVSSSYNEQFF. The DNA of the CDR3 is TGCGCCAGCGGCATCAAAGTCTCGAGCTCCTACAATGAGCAGTTCTTC.

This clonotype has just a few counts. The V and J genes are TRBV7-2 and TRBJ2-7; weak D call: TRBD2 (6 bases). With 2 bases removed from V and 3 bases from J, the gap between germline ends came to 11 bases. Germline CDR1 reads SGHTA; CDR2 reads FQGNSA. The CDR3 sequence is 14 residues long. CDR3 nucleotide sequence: TGTGCCAGCAGCTTACGGGAGTCCCTCTACGAGCAGTACTTC. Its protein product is CASSLRESLYEQYF.

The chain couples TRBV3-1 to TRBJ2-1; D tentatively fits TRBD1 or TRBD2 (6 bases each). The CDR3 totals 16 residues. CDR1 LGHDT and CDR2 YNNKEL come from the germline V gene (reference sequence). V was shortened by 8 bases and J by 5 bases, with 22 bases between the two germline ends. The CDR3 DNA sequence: TGTGCCAGCGAAACTACAGGGCGGAGGGTAAACAATGAGCAGTTCTTC. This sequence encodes CASETTGRRVNNEQFF.

The CDR3 DNA follows: TGTGCCAGCAGCTCCTTAGATGGCTCCTACAATGAGCAGTTCTTC. Its protein product is CASSSLDGSYNEQFF. This rearrangement joins TRBV7-6 to TRBJ2-1; D remains ambiguous. This CDR3 has 15 amino acids. Trimming removed 4 bases at V and 0 bases at J, with 10 bases between. CDR1 is SGHVS, CDR2 FNYEAQ, per germline.

The CDR3 DNA follows: TGTGCCAGCAACTATGCGGTGGGGTCTAACTATGGCTACACCTTC. This translates into CASNYAVGSNYGYTF. V is TRBV2 and J is TRBJ1-2; D not certain. V lost 7 bases and J lost 0, with 15 bases in between. The CDR3 is made up of 15 amino acids. Germline values: CDR1 SNHLY, CDR2 FYNNEI.

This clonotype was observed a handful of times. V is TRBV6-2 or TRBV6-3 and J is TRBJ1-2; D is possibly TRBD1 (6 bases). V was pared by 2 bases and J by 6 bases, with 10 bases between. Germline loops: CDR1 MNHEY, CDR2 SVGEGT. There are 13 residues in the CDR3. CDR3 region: CASSYLHRDGYTF. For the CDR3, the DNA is TGTGCCAGCAGTTACCTACACAGGGATGGCTACACCTTC.

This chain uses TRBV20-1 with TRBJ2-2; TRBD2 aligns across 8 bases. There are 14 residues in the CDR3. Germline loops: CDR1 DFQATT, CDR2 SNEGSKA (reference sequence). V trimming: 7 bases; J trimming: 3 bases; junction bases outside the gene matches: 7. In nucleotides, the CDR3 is TGCAGTGTTCCCGGGGGGGCCGACACCGGGGAGCTGTTTTTT. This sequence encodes CSVPGGADTGELFF.

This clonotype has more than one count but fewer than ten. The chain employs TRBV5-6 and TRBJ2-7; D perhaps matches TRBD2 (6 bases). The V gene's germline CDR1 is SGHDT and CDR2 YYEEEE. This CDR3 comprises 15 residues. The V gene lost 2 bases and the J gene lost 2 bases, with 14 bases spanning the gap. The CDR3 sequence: CASSFSAGYPYEQYF. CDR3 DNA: TGTGCCAGCAGCTTTTCCGCGGGATATCCCTACGAGCAGTACTTC.

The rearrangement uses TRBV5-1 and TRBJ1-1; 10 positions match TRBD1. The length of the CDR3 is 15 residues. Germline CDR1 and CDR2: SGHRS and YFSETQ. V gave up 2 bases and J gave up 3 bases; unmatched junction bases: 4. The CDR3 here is CASSFYGTGDTEAFF. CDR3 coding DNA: TGCGCCAGCAGCTTTTACGGGACAGGGGACACTGAAGCTTTCTTT.

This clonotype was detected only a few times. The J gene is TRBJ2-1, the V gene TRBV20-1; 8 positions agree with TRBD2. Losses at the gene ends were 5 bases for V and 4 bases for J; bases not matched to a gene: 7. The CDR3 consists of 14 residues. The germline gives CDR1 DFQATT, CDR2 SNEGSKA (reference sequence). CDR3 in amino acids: CSAWSGGRYNEQFF. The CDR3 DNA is TGCAGTGCTTGGAGCGGGGGAAGGTACAATGAGCAGTTCTTC.

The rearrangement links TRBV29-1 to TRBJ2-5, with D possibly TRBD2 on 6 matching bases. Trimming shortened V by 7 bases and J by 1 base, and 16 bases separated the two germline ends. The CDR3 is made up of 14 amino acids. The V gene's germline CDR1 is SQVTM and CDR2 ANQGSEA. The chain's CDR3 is CSASPGSGQETQYF. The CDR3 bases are TGCAGCGCCAGCCCCGGGAGTGGCCAAGAGACCCAGTACTTC.

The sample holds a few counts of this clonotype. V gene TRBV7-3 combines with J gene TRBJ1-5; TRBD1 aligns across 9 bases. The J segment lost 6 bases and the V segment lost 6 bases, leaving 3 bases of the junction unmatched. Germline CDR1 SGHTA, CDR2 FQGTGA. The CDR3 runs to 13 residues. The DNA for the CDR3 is TGTGCCAGCAGTCTGGGACAGGGTCAGCCCCAGCATTTT. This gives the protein CASSLGQGQPQHF.

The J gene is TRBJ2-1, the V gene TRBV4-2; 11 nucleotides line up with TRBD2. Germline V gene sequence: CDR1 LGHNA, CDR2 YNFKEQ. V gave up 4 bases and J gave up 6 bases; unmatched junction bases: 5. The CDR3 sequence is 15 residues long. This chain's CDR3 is CASSLVGTSGNEQFF. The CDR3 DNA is TGTGCCAGCAGCCTTGTCGGGACTAGCGGCAATGAGCAGTTCTTC.

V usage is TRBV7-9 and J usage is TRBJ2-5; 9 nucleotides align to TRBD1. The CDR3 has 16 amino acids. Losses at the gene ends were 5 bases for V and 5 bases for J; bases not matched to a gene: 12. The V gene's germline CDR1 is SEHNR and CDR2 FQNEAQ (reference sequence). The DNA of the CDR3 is TGTGCCAGCAGCGAAGGAGGTGGTGGACAGGGGGAGACCCAGTACTTC. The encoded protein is CASSEGGGGQGETQYF.

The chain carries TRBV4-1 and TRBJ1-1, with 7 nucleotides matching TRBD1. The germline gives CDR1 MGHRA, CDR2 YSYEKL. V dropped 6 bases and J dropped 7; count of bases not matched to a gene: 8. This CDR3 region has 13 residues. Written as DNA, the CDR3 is TGCGCCAGCAGTCGAGGACAGGACTTTGAAGCTTTCTTT. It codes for CASSRGQDFEAFF.

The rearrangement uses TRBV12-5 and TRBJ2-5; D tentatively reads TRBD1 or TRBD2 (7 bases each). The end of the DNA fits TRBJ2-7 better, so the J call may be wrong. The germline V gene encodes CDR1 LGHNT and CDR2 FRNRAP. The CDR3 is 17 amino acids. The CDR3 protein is CASGRRGTAGPGDEQYF. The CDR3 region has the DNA TGTGCTAGTGGCCGGCGCGGGACAGCGGGACCTGGTGACGAGCAGTACTTC.

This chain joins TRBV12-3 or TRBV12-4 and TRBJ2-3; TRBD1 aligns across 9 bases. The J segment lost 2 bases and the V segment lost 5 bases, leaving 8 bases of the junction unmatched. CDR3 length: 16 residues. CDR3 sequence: CASSLLGQGDTDTQYF. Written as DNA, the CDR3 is TGTGCCAGCAGTCTCCTGGGACAGGGAGACACAGATACGCAGTATTTT.

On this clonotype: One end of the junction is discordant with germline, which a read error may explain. The CDR3 region is CASSESGIPSYKQYF. CDR3 nucleotide sequence: TGTGCCAGCAGTGAGTCTGGAATACCCTCCTACAAGCAGTACTTC. V is TRBV25-1 and J is TRBJ2-7; unclear D gene. There are 15 residues in the CDR3. Germline V gene lookup returns CDR1 MGHDK and CDR2 SYGVNS.

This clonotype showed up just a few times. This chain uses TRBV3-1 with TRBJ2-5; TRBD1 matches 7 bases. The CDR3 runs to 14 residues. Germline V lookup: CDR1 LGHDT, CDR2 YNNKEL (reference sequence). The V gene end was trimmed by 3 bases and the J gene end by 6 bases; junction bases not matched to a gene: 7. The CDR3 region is CASSHPRGPKTQYF. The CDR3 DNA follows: TGTGCCAGCAGCCACCCTAGGGGGCCGAAGACCCAGTACTTC.

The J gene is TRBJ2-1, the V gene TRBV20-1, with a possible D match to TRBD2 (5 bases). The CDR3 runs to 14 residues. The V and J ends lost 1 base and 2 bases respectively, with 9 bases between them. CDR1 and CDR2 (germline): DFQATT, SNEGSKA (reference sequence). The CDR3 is CSARVTAAYNEQFF. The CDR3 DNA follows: TGCAGTGCTAGAGTTACAGCGGCCTACAATGAGCAGTTCTTC.

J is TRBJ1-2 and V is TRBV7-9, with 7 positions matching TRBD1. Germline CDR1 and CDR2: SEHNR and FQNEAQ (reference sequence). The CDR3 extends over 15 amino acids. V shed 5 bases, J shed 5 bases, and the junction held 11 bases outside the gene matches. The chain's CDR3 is CASSPDRDERYGYTF. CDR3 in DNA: TGTGCCAGCAGCCCCGACAGGGACGAACGGTATGGCTACACCTTC. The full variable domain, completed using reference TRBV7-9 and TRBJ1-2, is DTGVSQNPRHKITKRGQNVTFRCDPISEHNRLYWYRQTLGQGPEFLTYFQNEAQLEKSRLLSDRFSAERPKGSFSTLEIQRTEQGDSAMYLCASSPDRDERYGYTFGSGTRLTVV.

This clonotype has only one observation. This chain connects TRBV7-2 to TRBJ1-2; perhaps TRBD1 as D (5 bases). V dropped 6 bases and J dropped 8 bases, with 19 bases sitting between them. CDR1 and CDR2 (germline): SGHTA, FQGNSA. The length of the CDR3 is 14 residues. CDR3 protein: CASRRPDSASGYTF. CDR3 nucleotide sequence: TGTGCCAGCAGACGTCCAGACAGCGCATCCGGCTACACCTTC.

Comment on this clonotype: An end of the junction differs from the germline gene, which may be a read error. The CDR3 sequence is CASSLGSYTEQFF. Written as DNA, the CDR3 is TGCGCCAGCAGCTTGGGATCATACACTGAGCAGTTCTTC. The chain links TRBV5-1 to TRBJ2-1; D gene uncertain. CDR1 is SGHRS and CDR2 is YFSETQ in the germline V gene. This CDR3 contains 13 residues.

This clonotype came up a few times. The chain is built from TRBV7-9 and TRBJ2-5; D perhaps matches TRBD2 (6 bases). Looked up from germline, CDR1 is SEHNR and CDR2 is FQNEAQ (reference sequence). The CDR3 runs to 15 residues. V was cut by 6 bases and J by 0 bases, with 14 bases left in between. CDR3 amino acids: CASSLRDGYQETQYF. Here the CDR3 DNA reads TGTGCCAGCAGTCTGCGGGACGGTTACCAAGAGACCCAGTACTTC.

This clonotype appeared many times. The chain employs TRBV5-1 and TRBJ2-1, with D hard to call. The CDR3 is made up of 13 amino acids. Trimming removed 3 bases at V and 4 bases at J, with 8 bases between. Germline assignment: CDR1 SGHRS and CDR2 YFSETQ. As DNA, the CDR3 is TGCGCCAGCAGCTGGATCGCGTACAATGAGCAGTTCTTC. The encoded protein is CASSWIAYNEQFF.

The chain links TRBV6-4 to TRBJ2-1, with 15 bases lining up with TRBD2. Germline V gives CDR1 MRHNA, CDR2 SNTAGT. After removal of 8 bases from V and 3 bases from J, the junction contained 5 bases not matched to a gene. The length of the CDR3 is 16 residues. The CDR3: CASGLAGGGSYNEQFF. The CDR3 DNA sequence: TGTGCCAGCGGACTAGCGGGAGGGGGAAGCTACAATGAGCAGTTCTTC.